This T cell receptor beta chain is from a study of blood T cell repertoires in COVID-19. CDR3 length: 15 residues. Germline values: CDR1 LGHDT, CDR2 YNNKEL (reference sequence). V was clipped by 3 bases and J by 6 bases; unmatched bases: 8. Sequencing was performed with immunoSEQ multiplex PCR; in TCRdb, only in-frame clones are kept and a portion is missing. The table lists over 250,000 clones, 70% to 90% of them singletons, with approximately 10% in the top ten. The TCR originated in a woman in her seventies with acute or convalescent COVID-19. The chain is built from TRBV3-1 (or the pseudogene TRBV3-2) and TRBJ2-1, with 7 bases lining up with TRBD1. The sample taken for sequencing was peripheral blood. The CDR3 coding sequence is TGTGCCAGCAGCCATACGACAGGGAGTAGCAATGAGCAGTTCTTC. Protein: CASSHTTGSSNEQFF.